This T cell receptor (beta chain) was profiled in a study of molecular identifiers for immune sequencing clone quantification. Study-wide findings and caveats: Clones exceeding 20 RNA copies carried over 98% of effector molecules but under 1% of naive-cell molecules.

Sorting captured naive CD8 T cells as CD8+CD4-CCR7+CD45RA+. Methods described previously, with TCR primers listed, were used for bulk TCR libraries. One entry per CDR3 protein results from TCRdb running MiXCR on the PCR reads. Here the sample spans approximately 10,000 distinct CDR3 sequences, 15% to 20% being singletons. Trimming took 4 bases from V and 3 from J, leaving 16 bases between them. This CDR3 region has 15 residues. This clonotype appeared many times. The antigen is unknown. J is TRBJ2-7 and V is TRBV12-3 or TRBV12-4; no clear D gene. The specimen sequenced was naive CD8+ T cells from blood, with Jurkat cell RNA spiked in. Subset noted: FACS-sorted CD8+CD4-CCR7+CD45RA+ naive T cells. The source of this sequence is a human donor in good health. Some libraries in this study had Jurkat cell RNA spiked in. CDR3 region: CASSSPGEPFYEQYF. DNA of the CDR3: TGTGCCAGCAGTTCCCCCGGAGAGCCGTTCTACGAGCAGTACTTC.